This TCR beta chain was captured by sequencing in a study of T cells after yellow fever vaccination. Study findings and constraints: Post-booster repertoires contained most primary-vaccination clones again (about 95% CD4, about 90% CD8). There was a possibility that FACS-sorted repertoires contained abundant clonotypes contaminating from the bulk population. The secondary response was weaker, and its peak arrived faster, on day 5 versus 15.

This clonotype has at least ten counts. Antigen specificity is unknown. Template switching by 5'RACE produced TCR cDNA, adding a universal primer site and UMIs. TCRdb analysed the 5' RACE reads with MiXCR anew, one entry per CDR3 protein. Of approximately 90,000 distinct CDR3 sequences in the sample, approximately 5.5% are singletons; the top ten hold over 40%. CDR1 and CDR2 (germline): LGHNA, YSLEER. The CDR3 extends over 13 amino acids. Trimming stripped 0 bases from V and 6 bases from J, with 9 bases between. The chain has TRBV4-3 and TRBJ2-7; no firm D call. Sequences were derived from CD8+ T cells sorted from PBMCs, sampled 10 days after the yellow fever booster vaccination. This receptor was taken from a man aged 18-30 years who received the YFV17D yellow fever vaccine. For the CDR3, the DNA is TGCGCCAGCAGCCAAGATCGGGCGGCCGAGCAGTACTTC. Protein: CASSQDRAAEQYF.